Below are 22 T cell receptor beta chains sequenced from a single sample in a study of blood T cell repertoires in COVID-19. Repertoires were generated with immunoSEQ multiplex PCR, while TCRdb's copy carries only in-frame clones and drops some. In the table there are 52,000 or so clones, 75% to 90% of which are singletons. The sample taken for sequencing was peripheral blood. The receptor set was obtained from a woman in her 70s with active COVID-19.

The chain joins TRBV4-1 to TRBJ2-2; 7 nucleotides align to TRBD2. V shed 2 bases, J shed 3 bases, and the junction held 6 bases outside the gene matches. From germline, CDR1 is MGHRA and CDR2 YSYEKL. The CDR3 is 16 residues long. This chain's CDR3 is CASSQIWGGYTGELFF. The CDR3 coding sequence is TGCGCCAGCAGCCAAATTTGGGGGGGATACACCGGGGAGCTGTTTTTT.

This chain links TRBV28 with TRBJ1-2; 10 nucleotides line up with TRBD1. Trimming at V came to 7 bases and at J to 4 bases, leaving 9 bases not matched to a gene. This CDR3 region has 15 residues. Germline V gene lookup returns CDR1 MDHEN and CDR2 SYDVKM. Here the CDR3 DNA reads TGTGCCAGCACCATAGGACAGGGGGGTCGCTATGGCTACACCTTC. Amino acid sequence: CASTIGQGGRYGYTF.

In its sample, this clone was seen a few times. This chain's CDR3 is CAISTAWSGVFTF. The CDR3 DNA reads as TGTGCCATCTCGACGGCCTGGTCAGGGGTGTTTACCTTC. This chain joins TRBV19 and TRBJ1-2; TRBD1 is a possible D gene (6 bases). CDR1 and CDR2 from the germline V gene are LNHDA and SQIVND (reference sequence). V lost 10 bases to trimming and J lost 14 bases, with 26 bases between them. CDR3 length: 13 residues.

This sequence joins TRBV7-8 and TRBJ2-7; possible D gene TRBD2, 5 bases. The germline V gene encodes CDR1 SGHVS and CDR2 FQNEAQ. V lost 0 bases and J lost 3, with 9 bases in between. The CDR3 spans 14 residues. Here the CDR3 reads CASSLAEVGYEQYF. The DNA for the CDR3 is TGTGCCAGCAGCTTAGCGGAGGTGGGCTACGAGCAGTACTTC.

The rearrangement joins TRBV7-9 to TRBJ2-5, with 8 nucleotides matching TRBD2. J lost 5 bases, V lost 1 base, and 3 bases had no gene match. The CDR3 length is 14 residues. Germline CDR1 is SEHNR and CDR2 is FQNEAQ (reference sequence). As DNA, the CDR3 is TGTGCCAGCAGCTTAGTCCAGCGGGGGGAGACCCAGTACTTC. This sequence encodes CASSLVQRGETQYF.

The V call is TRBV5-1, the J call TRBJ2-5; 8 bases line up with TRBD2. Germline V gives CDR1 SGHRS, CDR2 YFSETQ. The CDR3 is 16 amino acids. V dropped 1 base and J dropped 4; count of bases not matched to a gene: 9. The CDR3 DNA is TGCGCCAGCAGCTTGAATCCCGGGACTAGGGGAGAGACCCAGTACTTC. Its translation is CASSLNPGTRGETQYF.

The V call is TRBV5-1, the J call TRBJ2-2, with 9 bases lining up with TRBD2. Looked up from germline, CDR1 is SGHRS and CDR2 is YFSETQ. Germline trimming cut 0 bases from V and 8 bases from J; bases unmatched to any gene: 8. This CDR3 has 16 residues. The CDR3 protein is CASSLDSGTSPGELFF. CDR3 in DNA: TGCGCCAGCAGCTTGGATTCCGGGACTAGCCCGGGGGAGCTGTTTTTT.

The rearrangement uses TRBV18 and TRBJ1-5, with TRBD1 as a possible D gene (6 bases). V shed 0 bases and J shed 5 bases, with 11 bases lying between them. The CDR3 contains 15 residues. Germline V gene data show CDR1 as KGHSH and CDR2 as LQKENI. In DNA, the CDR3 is TGTGCCAGCTCACCACCAGGAGGGGGGGATCAGCCCCAGCATTTT. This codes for CASSPPGGGDQPQHF.

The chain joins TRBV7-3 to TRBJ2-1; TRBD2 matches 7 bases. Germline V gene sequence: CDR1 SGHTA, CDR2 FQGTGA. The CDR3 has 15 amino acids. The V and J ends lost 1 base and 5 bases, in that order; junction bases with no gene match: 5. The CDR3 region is CASSLRDYLDNEQFF. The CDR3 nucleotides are TGTGCCAGCAGCTTAAGGGACTACCTCGACAATGAGCAGTTCTTC.

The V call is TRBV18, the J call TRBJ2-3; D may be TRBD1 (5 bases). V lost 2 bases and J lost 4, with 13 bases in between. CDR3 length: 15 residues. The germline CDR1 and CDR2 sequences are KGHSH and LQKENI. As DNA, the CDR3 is TGTGCCAGCTCACCAAGAAAGACAGCAGCAGATACGCAGTATTTT. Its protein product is CASSPRKTAADTQYF.

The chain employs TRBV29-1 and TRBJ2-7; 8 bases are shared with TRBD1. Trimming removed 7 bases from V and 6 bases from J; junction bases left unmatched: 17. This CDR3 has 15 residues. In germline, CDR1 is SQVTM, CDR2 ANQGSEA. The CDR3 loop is CSARRGTGSGAEQYF. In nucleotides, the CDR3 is TGCAGCGCCCGAAGAGGGACAGGAAGTGGAGCCGAGCAGTACTTC.

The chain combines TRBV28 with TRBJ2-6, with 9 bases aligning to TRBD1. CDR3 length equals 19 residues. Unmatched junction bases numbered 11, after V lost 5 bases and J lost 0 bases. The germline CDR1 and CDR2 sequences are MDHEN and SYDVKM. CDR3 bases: TGTGCCAGCAGTCCCCCCCGGGACAGGGACAGCTCTGGGGCCAACGTCCTGACTTTC. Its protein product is CASSPPRDRDSSGANVLTF.

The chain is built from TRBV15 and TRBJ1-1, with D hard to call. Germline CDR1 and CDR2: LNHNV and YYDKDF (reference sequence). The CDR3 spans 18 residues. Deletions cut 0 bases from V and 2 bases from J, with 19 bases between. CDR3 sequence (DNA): TGTGCCACCAGCAGAGATCCCCAGATGGGCAGGTTAAACACTGAAGCTTTCTTT. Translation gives CATSRDPQMGRLNTEAFF.

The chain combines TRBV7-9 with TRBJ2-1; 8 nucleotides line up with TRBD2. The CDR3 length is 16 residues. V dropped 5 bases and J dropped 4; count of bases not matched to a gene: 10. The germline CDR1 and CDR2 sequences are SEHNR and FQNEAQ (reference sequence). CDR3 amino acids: CASSRPKAGAYNEQFF. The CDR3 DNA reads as TGTGCCAGCAGCCGCCCAAAAGCGGGAGCTTACAATGAGCAGTTCTTC.

The CDR3 bases are TGTGCCAGCAGTTTCGGACTCTCGGAGACCCAGTACTTC. It encodes CASSFGLSETQYF. V gene TRBV6-5 combines with J gene TRBJ2-5, with TRBD2 as a possible D gene (5 bases). The CDR3 contains 13 residues. Germline V gene lookup returns CDR1 MNHEY and CDR2 SVGAGI. Trimming pared 4 bases from V and 5 bases from J, leaving 11 bases between.

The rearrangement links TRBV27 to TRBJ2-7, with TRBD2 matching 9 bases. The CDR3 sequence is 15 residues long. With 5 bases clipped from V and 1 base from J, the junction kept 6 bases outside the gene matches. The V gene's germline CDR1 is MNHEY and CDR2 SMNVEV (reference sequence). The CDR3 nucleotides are TGTGCCAGCAGTACCCGGACTAGCGATTCCTACGAGCAGTACTTC. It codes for CASSTRTSDSYEQYF.

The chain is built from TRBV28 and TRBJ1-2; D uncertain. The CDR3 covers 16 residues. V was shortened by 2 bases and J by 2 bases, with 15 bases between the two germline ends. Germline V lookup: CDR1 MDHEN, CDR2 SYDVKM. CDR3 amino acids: CASSLQTSQFNYGYTF. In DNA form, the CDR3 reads TGTGCCAGCAGTTTACAAACCTCCCAGTTCAACTATGGCTACACCTTC.

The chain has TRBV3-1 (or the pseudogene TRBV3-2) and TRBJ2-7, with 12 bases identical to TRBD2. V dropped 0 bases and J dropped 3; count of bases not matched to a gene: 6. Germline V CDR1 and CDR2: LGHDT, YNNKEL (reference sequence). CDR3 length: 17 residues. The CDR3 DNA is TGTGCCAGCAGCCAAGATTTGCTAGCGGGAGGGAACTACGAGCAGTACTTC. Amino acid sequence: CASSQDLLAGGNYEQYF.

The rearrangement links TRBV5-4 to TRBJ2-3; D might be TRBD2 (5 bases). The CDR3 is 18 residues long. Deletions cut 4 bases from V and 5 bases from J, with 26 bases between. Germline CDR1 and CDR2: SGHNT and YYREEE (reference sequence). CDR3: CASSLIRGGPLTGDTQYF. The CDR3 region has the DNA TGTGCCAGCAGCCTGATTCGTGGCGGGCCCTTAACCGGAGATACGCAGTATTTT.

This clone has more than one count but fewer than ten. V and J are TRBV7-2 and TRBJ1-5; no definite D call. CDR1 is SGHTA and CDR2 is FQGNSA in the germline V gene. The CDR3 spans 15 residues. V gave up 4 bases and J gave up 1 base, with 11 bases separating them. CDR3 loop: CASSSKISSNQPQHF. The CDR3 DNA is TGTGCCAGCAGCTCCAAAATAAGCAGCAATCAGCCCCAGCATTTT.

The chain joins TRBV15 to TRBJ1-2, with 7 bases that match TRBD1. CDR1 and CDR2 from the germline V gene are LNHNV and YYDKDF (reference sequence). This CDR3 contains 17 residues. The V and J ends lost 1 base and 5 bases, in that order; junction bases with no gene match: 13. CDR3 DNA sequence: TGTGCCACCAGCAGAGGAGGGGGCGTTGGAGGCCTATATGGCTACACCTTC. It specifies CATSRGGGVGGLYGYTF.

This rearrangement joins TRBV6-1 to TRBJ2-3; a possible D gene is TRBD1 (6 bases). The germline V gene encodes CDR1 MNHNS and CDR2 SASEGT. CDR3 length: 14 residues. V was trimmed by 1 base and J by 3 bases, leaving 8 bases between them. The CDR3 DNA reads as TGTGCCAGCAGTGAAGGACAGGCAACAGATACGCAGTATTTT. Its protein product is CASSEGQATDTQYF.